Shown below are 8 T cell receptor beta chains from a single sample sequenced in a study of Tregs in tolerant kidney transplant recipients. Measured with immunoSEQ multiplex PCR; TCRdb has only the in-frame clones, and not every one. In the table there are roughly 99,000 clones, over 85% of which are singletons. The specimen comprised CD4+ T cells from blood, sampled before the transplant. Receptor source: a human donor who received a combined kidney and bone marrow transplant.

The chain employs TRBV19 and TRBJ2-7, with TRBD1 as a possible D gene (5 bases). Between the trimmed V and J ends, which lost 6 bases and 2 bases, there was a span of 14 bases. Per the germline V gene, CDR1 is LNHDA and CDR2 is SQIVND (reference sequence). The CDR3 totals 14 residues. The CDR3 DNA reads TGTGCCAGTAGCAAGGAGACAGCAACCTACGAGCAGTACTTC. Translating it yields CASSKETATYEQYF.

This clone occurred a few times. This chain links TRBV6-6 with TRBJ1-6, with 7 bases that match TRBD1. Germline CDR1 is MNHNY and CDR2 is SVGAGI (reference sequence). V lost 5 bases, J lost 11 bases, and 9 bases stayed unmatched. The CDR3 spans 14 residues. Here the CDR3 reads CASSPSGGITPLHF. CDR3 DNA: TGTGCCAGCAGTCCTTCAGGGGGTATCACACCCCTCCACTTT.

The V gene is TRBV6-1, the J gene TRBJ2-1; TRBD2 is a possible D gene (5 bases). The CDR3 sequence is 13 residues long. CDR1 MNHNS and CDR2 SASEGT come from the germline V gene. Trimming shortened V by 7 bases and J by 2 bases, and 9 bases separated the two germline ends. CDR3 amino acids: CASIASAYNEQFF. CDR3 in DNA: TGTGCCAGCATAGCGTCTGCCTACAATGAGCAGTTCTTC.

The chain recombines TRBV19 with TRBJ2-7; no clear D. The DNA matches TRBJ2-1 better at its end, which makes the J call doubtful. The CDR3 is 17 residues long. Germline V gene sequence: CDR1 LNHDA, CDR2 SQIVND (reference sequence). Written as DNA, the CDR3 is TGTGCCAGTAGTAACCCCTCCAGACTCCGCTCCTACAATGAGCAGTTCTTC. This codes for CASSNPSRLRSYNEQFF.

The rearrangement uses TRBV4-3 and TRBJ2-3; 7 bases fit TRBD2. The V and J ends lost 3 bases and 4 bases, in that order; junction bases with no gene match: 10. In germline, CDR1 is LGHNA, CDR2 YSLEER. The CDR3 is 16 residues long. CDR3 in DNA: TGCGCCAGCAGCCACTTAAGCGGGAAGTCGCCAGATACGCAGTATTTT. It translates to CASSHLSGKSPDTQYF.

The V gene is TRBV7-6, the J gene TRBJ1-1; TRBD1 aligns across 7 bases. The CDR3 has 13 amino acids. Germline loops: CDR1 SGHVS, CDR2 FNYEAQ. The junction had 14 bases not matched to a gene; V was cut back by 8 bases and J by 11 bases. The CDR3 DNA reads TGTGCCAGCGCCTCAGTGCAGGGGGGCCGGGCTTTCTTT. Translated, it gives CASASVQGGRAFF.

Written as DNA, the CDR3 is TGTGCCAGCAAATGGGGAGGGCCCAGCTCCTACGAGCAGTACTTC. It specifies CASKWGGPSSYEQYF. The genes are TRBV6-1 and TRBJ2-7, with 7 bases that match TRBD2. The V gene's germline CDR1 is MNHNS and CDR2 SASEGT. The ends lost 7 bases at V and 0 bases at J; junction bases unmatched: 9. The length of the CDR3 is 15 residues.

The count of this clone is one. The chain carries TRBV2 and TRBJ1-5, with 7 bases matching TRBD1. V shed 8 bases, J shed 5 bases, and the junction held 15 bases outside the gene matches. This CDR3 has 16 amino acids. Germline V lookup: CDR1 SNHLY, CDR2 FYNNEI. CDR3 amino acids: CASARSPTGDYQPQHF. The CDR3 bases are TGTGCCAGCGCGAGAAGTCCCACAGGGGATTATCAGCCCCAGCATTTT.